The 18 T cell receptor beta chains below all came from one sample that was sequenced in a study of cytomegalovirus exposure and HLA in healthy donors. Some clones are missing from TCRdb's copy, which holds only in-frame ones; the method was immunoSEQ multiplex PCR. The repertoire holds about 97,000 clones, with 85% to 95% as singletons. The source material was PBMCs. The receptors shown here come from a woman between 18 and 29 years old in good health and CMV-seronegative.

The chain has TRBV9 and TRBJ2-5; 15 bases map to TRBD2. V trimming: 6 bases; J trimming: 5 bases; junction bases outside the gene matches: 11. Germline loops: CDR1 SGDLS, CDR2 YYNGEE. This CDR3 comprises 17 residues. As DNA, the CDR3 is TGTGCCAGCACTCCGGGACTAGCGGGAGGTTTCGTGGAGACCCAGTACTTC. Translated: CASTPGLAGGFVETQYF.

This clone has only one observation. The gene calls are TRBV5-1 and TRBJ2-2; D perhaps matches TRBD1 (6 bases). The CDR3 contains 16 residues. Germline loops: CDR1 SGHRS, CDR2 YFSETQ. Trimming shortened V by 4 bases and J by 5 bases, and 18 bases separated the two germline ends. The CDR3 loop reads CASSTLQGPGTGELFF. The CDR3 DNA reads TGCGCCAGCAGCACTTTACAGGGTCCAGGGACCGGGGAGCTGTTTTTT.

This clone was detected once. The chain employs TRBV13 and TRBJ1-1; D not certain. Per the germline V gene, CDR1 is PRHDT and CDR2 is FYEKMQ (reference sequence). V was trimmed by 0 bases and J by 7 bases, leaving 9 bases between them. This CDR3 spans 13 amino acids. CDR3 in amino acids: CASSLGLGSEAFF. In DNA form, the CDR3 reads TGTGCCAGCAGCTTAGGCCTAGGGAGTGAAGCTTTCTTT.

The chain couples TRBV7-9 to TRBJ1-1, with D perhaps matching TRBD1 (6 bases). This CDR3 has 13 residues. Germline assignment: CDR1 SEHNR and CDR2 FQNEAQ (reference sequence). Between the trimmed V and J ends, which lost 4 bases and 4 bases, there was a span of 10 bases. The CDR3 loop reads CASSSTTGTEAFF. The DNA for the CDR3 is TGTGCCAGCAGCTCTACGACAGGCACTGAAGCTTTCTTT.

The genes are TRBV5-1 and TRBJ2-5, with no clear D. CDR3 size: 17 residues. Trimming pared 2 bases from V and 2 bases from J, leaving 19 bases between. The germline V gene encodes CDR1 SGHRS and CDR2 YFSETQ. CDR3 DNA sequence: TGCGCCAGCAGCTTAAATGGTGGGCCCCCGAATCAAGAGACCCAGTACTTC. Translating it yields CASSLNGGPPNQETQYF.

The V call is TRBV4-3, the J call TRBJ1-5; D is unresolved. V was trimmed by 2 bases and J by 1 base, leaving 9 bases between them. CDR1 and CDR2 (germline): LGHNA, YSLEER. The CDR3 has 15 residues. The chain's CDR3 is CASSQIPGSNQPQHF. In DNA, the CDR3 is TGCGCCAGCAGCCAAATCCCCGGGAGCAATCAGCCCCAGCATTTT.

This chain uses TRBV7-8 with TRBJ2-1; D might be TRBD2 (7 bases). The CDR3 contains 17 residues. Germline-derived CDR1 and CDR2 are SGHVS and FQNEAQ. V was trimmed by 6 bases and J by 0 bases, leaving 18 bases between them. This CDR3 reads CASSWGGQRASYNEQFF. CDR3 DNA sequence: TGTGCCAGCAGTTGGGGGGGCCAGCGGGCCTCCTACAATGAGCAGTTCTTC.

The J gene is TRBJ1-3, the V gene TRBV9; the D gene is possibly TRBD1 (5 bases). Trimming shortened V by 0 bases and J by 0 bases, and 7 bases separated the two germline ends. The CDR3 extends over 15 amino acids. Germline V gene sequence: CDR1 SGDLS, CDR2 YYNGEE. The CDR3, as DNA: TGTGCCAGCAGCGTAGGGGGGGTCTCTGGAAACACCATATATTTT. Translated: CASSVGGVSGNTIYF.

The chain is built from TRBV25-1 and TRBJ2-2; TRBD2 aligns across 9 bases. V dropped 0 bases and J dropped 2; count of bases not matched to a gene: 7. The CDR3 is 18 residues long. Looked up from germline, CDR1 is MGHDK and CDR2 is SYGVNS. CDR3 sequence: CASSEYGSGLANTGELFF. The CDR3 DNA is TGTGCCAGCAGTGAATATGGGTCGGGACTAGCCAACACCGGGGAGCTGTTTTTT.

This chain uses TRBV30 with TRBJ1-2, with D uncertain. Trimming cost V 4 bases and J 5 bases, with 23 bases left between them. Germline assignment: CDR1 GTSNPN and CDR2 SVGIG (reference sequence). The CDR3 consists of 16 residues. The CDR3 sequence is CAWTYLGSYSGYGYTF. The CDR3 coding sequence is TGTGCCTGGACCTATCTGGGGTCCTACTCGGGGTATGGCTACACCTTC.

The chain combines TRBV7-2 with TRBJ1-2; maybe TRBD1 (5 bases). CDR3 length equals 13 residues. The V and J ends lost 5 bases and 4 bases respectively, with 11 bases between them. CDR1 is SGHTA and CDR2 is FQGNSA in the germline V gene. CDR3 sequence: CASSPSGRYGYTF. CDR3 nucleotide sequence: TGTGCCAGCAGCCCCTCAGGGCGCTATGGCTACACCTTC.

CDR3 in DNA: TGCGCCAGCAGCCTCGACAGGACCTCTGGCTATGGCTACACCTTC. Encoded protein: CASSLDRTSGYGYTF. The chain uses TRBV4-3 and TRBJ1-2; possible D gene TRBD1, 6 bases. The CDR3 length is 15 residues. Germline CDR1 reads LGHNA; CDR2 reads YSLEER. The germline V and J ends were trimmed by 4 bases and 4 bases, with 16 bases remaining between them.

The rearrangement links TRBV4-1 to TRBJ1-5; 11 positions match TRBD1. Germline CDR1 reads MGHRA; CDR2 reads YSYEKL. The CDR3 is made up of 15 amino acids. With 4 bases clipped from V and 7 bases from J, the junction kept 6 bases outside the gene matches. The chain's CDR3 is CASSPGQGAWQPQHF. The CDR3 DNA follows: TGCGCCAGCAGCCCTGGACAGGGGGCATGGCAGCCCCAGCATTTT.

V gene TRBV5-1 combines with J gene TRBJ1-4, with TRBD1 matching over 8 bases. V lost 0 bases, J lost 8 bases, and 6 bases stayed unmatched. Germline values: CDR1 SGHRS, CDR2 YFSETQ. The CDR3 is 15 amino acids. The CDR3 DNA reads TGCGCCAGCAGCTTGGATACAGGGGGACGGGAAAAACTGTTTTTT. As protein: CASSLDTGGREKLFF.

CDR3 sequence reads: CASSAQISGSPLHF. The CDR3 coding sequence is TGTGCCAGCAGTGCGCAGATCAGCGGTTCACCCCTCCACTTT. The chain recombines TRBV6-1 with TRBJ1-6; D unclear. V gave up 4 bases and J gave up 9 bases, with 13 bases separating them. CDR1 and CDR2 from the germline V gene are MNHNS and SASEGT. The CDR3 loop spans 14 amino acids.

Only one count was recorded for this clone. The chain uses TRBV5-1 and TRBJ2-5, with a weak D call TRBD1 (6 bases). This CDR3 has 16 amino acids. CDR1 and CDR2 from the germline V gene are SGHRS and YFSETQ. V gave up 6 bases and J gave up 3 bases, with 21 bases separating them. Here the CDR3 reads CASTRRGWDMEETQYF. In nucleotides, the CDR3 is TGCGCCAGCACGAGACGTGGCTGGGACATGGAAGAGACCCAGTACTTC.

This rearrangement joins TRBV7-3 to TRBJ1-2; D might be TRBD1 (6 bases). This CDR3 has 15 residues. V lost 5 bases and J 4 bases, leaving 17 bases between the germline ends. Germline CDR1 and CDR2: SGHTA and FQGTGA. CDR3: CASSAAGGLGYGYTF. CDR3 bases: TGTGCCAGCAGCGCCGCGGGGGGCTTGGGCTATGGCTACACCTTC.

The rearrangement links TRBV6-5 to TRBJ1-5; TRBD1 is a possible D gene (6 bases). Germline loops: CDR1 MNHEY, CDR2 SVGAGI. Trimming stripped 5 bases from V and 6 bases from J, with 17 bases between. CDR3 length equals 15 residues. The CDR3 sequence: CASSPNDRPFQPQHF. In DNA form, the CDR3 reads TGTGCCAGCAGTCCTAACGACAGGCCTTTTCAGCCCCAGCATTTT.